This TCR beta chain was observed in a study of T cell responses to AZD1222 COVID-19 vaccine. Overall study: Analyses pooled second doses at about 4 or about 12 weeks. Broader study findings: Rises in breadth and depth of Spike-specific TCRs came after two AZD1222 doses.

Profiled with immunoSEQ multiplex PCR; TCRdb holds only in-frame clones, not every one. This table holds 140,000 to 150,000 clones, roughly 91% found once. Germline V CDR1 and CDR2: SEHNR, FQNEAQ (reference sequence). V lost 2 bases and J lost 7, with 17 bases in between. CDR3 length: 15 amino acids. Remarks on this clone: No antigen is known for it.

The rearrangement links TRBV7-9 to TRBJ1-2; perhaps TRBD1 as D (6 bases). The source is an adult in good health. Here the sequenced sample was peripheral blood, taken on day 0 of AZD1222 vaccination. DNA of the CDR3: TGTGCCAGCAGCTTACGGACAGTCGAGGGGATTGGCTACACCTTC. It encodes CASSLRTVEGIGYTF.